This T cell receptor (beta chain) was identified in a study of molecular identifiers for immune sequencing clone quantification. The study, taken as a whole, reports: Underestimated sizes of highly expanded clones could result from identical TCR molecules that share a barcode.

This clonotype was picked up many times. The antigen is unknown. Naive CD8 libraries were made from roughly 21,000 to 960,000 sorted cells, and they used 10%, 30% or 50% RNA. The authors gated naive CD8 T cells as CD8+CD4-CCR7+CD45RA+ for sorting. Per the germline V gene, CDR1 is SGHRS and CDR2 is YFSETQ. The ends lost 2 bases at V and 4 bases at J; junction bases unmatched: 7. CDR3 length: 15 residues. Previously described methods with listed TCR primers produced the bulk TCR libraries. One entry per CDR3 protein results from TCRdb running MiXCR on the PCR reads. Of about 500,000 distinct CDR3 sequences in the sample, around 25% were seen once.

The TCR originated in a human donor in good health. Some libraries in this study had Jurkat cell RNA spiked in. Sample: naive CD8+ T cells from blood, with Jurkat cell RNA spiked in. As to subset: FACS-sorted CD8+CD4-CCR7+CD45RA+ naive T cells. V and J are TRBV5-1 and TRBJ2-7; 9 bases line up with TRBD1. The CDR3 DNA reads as TGCGCCAGCAGCTTTATTGGGACAGGGCCATACGAGCAGTACTTC. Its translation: CASSFIGTGPYEQYF.